Below are 8 T cell receptor beta chains sequenced from a single sample in a study of T cell responses to AZD1222 COVID-19 vaccine. Profiling relied on immunoSEQ multiplex PCR, and the TCRdb table lists in-frame clones only, not all of them. The data contain more than 95,000 clones, around 89% of them singletons. Here the sequenced sample was peripheral blood, taken on day 0 of AZD1222 vaccination. Receptors originate from an adult in good health.

The chain carries TRBV6-2 or TRBV6-3 and TRBJ1-1; no clear D. CDR1 is MNHEY, CDR2 SVGEGT, per germline. The CDR3 spans 13 residues. V was shortened by 2 bases and J by 1 base, with 5 bases between the two germline ends. Written as DNA, the CDR3 is TGTGCCAGCAGTTACGGGCGGAACACTGAAGCTTTCTTT. It specifies CASSYGRNTEAFF.

This clone was recorded once. The chain joins TRBV5-1 to TRBJ1-3; TRBD1 aligns across 7 bases. CDR3 size: 15 residues. The germline CDR1 and CDR2 sequences are SGHRS and YFSETQ. Trimming took 0 bases from V and 3 from J; bases not matched to a gene: 3. The CDR3 bases are TGCGCCAGCAGCTTGGAGGCAGGGGGTGGAAACACCATATATTTT. It codes for CASSLEAGGGNTIYF.

This clone was seen more than once but under ten times. The J gene is TRBJ1-2, the V gene TRBV6-2 or TRBV6-3; D is uncertain. The CDR3 covers 13 residues. The V end was cut by 6 bases, the J end by 10 bases, with 18 bases between. Germline values: CDR1 MNHEY, CDR2 SVGEGT. As DNA, the CDR3 is TGTGCCAGCAGCGACGACGTAGGCCTTGACTACACCTTC. Amino acids: CASSDDVGLDYTF.

The J gene is TRBJ2-7, the V gene TRBV28, with TRBD1 identical over 7 bases. This CDR3 region has 15 residues. The J segment lost 2 bases and the V segment lost 5 bases, leaving 9 bases of the junction unmatched. In germline, CDR1 is MDHEN, CDR2 SYDVKM. The CDR3 coding sequence is TGTGCCAGCAGTCCCCGGACAGGCCTAACCTACGAGCAGTACTTC. It yields the protein CASSPRTGLTYEQYF.

In its sample, this clone was seen a few times. The J gene is TRBJ1-5, the V gene TRBV28; no firm D call. The germline gives CDR1 MDHEN, CDR2 SYDVKM. The V gene lost 3 bases and the J gene lost 7 bases, with 10 bases spanning the gap. CDR3 length: 13 residues. The CDR3 nucleotides are TGTGCCAGCAGTTTTGGGGTTAGGCAGCCCCAGCATTTT. Translated, it gives CASSFGVRQPQHF.

The chain links TRBV2 to TRBJ2-5; either TRBD1 or TRBD2 may supply D (5 bases each). This CDR3 is built from 12 residues. Trimming removed 7 bases from V and 5 bases from J, with 11 bases in between. Germline V gene sequence: CDR1 SNHLY, CDR2 FYNNEI. The chain's CDR3 is CASTEGWETQYF. CDR3 coding DNA: TGTGCCAGCACCGAGGGGTGGGAGACCCAGTACTTC.

This chain joins TRBV4-3 and TRBJ1-6; D is unresolved. The V end lost 3 bases, the J end lost 3 bases, and 6 bases lay between the germline ends. The CDR3 is made up of 14 amino acids. CDR1 is LGHNA and CDR2 is YSLEER in the germline V gene. The CDR3 nucleotides are TGCGCCAGCAGCCAGAAAAACTATAATTCACCCCTCCACTTT. This codes for CASSQKNYNSPLHF.

The CDR3 DNA reads as TGTGCCACCAGCAGAGATTGGGGACAGGGGGCCGGCACAGATACGCAGTATTTT. Its translation is CATSRDWGQGAGTDTQYF. The rearrangement uses TRBV15 and TRBJ2-3; 12 positions match TRBD1. Germline V CDR1 and CDR2: LNHNV, YYDKDF (reference sequence). This CDR3 has 18 amino acids. The V and J ends lost 0 bases and 1 base, in that order; junction bases with no gene match: 5.